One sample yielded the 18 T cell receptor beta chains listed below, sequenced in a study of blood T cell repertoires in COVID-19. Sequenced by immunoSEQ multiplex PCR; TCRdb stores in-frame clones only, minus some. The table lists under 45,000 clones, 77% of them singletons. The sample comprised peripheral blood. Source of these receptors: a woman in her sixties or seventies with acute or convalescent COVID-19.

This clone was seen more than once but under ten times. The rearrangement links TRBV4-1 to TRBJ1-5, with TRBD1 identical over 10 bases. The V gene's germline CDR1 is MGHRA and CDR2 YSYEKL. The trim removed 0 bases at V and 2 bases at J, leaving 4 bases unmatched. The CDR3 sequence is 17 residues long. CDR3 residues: CASSQERQGAGNQPQHF. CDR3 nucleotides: TGCGCCAGCAGCCAAGAGCGACAGGGGGCGGGCAATCAGCCCCAGCATTTT.

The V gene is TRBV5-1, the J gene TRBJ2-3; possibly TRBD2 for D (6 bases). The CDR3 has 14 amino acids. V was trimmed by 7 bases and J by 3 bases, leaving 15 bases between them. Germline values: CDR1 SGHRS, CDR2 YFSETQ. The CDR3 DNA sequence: TGCGCCAGCTACCGGCGGGATAGTACAGATACGCAGTATTTT. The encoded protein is CASYRRDSTDTQYF.

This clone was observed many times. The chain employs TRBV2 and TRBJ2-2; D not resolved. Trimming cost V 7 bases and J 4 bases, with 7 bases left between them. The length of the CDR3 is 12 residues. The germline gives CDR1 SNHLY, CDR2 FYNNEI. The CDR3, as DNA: TGTGCCAGCATTCGGGTCACCGGGGAGCTGTTTTTT. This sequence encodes CASIRVTGELFF.

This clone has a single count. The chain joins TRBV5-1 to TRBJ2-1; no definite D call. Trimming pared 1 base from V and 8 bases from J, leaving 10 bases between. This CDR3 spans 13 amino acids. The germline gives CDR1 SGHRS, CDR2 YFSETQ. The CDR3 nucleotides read TGCGCCAGCAGCTTGAGCCGCACGGATGAGCAGTTCTTC. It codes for CASSLSRTDEQFF.

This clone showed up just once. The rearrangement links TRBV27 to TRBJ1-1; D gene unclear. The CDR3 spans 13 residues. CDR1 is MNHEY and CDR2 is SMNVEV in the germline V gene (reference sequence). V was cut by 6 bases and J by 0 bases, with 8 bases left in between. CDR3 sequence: CASSPKMNTEAFF. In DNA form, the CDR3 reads TGTGCCAGCAGCCCTAAGATGAACACTGAAGCTTTCTTT.

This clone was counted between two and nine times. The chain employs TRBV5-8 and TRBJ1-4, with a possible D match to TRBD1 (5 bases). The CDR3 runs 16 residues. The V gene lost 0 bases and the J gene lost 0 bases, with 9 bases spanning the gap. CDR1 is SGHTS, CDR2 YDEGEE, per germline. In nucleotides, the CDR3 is TGTGCCAGCAGCTTGGCCTGGGGGGCAACTAATGAAAAACTGTTTTTT. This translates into CASSLAWGATNEKLFF.

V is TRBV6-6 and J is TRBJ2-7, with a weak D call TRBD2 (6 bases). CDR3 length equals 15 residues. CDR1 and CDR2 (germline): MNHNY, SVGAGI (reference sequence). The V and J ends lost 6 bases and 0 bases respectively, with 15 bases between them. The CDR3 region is CASSPRQRVSYEQYF. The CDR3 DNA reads TGTGCCAGCAGCCCTCGACAGCGGGTCTCCTACGAGCAGTACTTC.

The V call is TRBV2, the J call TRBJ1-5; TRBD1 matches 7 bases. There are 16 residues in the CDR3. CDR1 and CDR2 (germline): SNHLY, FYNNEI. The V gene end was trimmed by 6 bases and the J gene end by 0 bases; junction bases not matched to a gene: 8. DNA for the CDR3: TGTGCCAGCAGCCGGGACAGACAAAATAGCAATCAGCCCCAGCATTTT. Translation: CASSRDRQNSNQPQHF.

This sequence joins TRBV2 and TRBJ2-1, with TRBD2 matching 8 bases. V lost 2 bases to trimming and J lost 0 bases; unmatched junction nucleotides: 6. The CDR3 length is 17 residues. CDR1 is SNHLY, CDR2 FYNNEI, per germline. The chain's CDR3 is CASSETSGMGSYNEQFF. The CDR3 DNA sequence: TGTGCCAGCAGTGAAACTAGCGGAATGGGCTCCTACAATGAGCAGTTCTTC. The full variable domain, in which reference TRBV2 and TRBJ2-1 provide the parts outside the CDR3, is EPEVTQTPSHQVTQMGQEVILRCVPISNHLYFYWYRQILGQKVEFLVSFYNNEISEKSEIFDDQFSVERPDGSNFTLKIRSTKLEDSAMYFCASSETSGMGSYNEQFFGPGTRLTVL.

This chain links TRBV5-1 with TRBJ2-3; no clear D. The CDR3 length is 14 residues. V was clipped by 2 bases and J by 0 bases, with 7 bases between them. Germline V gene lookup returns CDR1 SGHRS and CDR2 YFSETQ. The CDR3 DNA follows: TGCGCCAGCAGCTTTTCCTCTAGCACAGATACGCAGTATTTT. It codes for CASSFSSSTDTQYF.

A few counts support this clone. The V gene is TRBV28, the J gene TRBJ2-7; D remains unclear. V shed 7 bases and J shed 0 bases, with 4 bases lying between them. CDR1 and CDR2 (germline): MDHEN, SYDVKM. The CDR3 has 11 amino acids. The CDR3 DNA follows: TGTGCCAGCACCAGCTCCTACGAGCAGTACTTC. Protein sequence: CASTSSYEQYF.

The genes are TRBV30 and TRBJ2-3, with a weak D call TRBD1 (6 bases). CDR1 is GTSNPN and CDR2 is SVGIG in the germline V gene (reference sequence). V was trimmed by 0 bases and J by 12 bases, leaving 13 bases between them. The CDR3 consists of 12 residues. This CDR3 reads CAWSVVGDKQYF. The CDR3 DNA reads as TGTGCCTGGAGTGTTGTCGGGGACAAACAGTATTTT.

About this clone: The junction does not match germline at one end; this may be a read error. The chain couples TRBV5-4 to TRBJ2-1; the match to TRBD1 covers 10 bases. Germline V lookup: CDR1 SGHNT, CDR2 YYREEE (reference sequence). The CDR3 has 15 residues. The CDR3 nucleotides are TGTGCCAGCAGCCCGGGACAGGGGTCCTTCAATGAGCAGTTCTTC. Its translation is CASSPGQGSFNEQFF.

CDR3 nucleotide sequence: TGTGCCAGCAGTGAATGGGCAGACTATGGCTACACCTTC. Its protein product is CASSEWADYGYTF. The chain is built from TRBV2 and TRBJ1-2; D is unresolved. V was cut by 2 bases and J by 3 bases, with 7 bases left in between. Per the germline V gene, CDR1 is SNHLY and CDR2 is FYNNEI. The CDR3 is 13 amino acids.

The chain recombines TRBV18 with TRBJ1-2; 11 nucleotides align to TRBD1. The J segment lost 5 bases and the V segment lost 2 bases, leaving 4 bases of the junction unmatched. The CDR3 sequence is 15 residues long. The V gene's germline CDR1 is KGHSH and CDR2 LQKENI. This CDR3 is CASSPGQGARYGYTF. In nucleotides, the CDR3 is TGTGCCAGCTCACCAGGACAGGGGGCGCGGTATGGCTACACCTTC.

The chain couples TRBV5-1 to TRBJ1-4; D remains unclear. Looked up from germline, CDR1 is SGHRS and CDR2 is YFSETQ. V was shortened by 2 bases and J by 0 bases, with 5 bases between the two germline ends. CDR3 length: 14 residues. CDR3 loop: CASSFGATNEKLFF. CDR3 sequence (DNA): TGCGCCAGCAGCTTCGGGGCAACTAATGAAAAACTGTTTTTT.

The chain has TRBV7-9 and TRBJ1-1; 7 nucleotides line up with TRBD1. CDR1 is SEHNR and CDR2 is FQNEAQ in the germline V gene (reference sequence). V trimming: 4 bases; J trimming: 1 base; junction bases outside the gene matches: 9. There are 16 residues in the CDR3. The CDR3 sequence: CASSSALTGSNTEAFF. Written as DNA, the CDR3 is TGTGCCAGCAGCTCGGCCCTGACAGGGTCGAACACTGAAGCTTTCTTT.

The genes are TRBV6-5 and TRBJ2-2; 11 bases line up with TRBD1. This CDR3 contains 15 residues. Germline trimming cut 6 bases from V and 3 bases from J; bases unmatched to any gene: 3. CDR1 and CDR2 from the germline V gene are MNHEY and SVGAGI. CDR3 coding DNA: TGTGCCAGCAGAGAGGGACAGGGGGACACCGGGGAGCTGTTTTTT. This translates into CASREGQGDTGELFF.